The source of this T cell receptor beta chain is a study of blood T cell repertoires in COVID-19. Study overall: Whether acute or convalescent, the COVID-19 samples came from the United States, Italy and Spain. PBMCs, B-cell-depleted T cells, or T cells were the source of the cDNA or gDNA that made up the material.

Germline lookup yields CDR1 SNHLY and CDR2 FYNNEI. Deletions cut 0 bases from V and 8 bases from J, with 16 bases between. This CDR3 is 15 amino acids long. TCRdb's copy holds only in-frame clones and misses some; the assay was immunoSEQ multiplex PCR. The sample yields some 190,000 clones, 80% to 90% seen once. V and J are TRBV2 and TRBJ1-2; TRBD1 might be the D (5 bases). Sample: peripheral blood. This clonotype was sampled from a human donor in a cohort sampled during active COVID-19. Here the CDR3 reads CASSEALRSGGGYTF. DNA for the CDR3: TGTGCCAGCAGTGAAGCCCTTAGGTCGGGGGGAGGCTACACCTTC.